Sequencing of this T cell receptor (beta chain) was carried out in a study of CD8 T cells in ankylosing spondylitis (dated by TCRdb to the late 2010s). Concerning the study at large: The study set out to find disease-linked TCR variants by profiling T cell receptor beta repertoires in ankylosing spondylitis patients and healthy donors. The full study cohort was made up of about 24 ankylosing spondylitis patients and over 90 healthy donors. Peripheral blood was sampled, and synovial fluid was also collected from ankylosing spondylitis patients.

TCRdb lists the instrument as Illumina HiSeq 2500. Quantitative 5'-RACE with molecular barcodes was the method used to prepare the TCR beta libraries. As for the original processing: To identify disease-linked TCR variants, a new computational method was used, one built on a probabilistic model of VDJ rearrangement. TCRdb cleaned the public reads at Q25 with fastp, built clones with MiXCR and kept in-frame beta chains. Rows merge per CDR3 protein into single entries with the most common DNA and genes. These V and J calls originate from TCRdb's pipeline instead of the authors' own analysis. This sample holds around 300,000 distinct CDR3 sequences; about 15% were observed only once. 1.1% of the sample is in the top ten clones. V is cut back by 2 bases and J by 4 bases, with 4 bases in the junction unmatched. The CDR3 sequence holds 16 residues, the cysteine and phenylalanine included. Here the CDR3 DNA is all that survives: 48 bases in frame from base 1.

In its sample, this clonotype was seen a few times. Its antigen remains undetermined. Per-base quality was not reported, and no clone a single base away is much larger than it. Beyond this particular receptor, the publication reports: The disease-linked clones were reported to be significantly enriched in matched synovial fluid samples from ankylosing spondylitis patients. A TCR beta motif made up of several highly homologous amino acid variants appeared to be characteristic of blood from ankylosing spondylitis patients. The disease-linked clones showed a CD8+ phenotype and occurred at relatively low frequencies in peripheral blood. Some motif variants were previously reported in synovial fluid and blood of reactive arthritis patients, suggesting common disease-initiation mechanisms.

The rearranged segments are TRBV12-3 or TRBV12-4 and TRBJ2-2; TRBD2 agrees with 10 junctional bases. Sample: blood, either unsorted or a sorted T cell fraction (not recorded which). The clonotype originates from a male donor with ankylosing spondylitis or in good health (not recorded which). The nucleotides are TGTGCCAGCAGTTTAAGCTGGACTAGCGGCACCGGGGAGCTGTTTTTT. Its translation reads: CASSLSWTSGTGELFF.